The 23 T cell receptor beta chains presented below share a single source sample, sequenced in a study of T cells after yellow fever vaccination. TCRdb processed the 5' RACE reads anew with MiXCR; each CDR3 protein has one entry. The sample consists of about 630,000 distinct CDR3 sequences, 12% of them appearing once. Sequences were derived from PBMCs, sampled on the day of the yellow fever booster vaccination. The source is a man aged 25-45 years who received the YFV17D yellow fever vaccine.

A note on this clonotype: The junction shows a germline mismatch at one end, possibly a read error. The chain joins TRBV3-1 to TRBJ2-1, with 7 bases aligning to TRBD2. Germline V lookup: CDR1 LGHDT, CDR2 YNNKEL (reference sequence). The CDR3 consists of 15 residues. The CDR3 reads CASTQGLGRNNEQFF. CDR3 sequence (DNA): TGTGCCAGCACCCAAGGACTAGGTCGAAACAATGAGCAGTTCTTC.

This clonotype has only a few counts. V is TRBV12-3 or TRBV12-4 and J is TRBJ1-1; D is unresolved. The germline V and J ends were trimmed by 4 bases and 6 bases, with 6 bases remaining between them. The CDR3 totals 11 residues. The DNA of the CDR3 is TGTGCCAGCAGTTCGGGGTCTGAAGCTTTCTTT. It translates to CASSSGSEAFF.

The chain combines TRBV24-1 with TRBJ2-5; no firm D call. CDR1 and CDR2 from the germline V gene are KGHDR and SFDVKD. The V end was cut by 2 bases, the J end by 5 bases, with 14 bases between. The CDR3 extends over 15 amino acids. The CDR3 DNA is TGTGCCACCAGTGATTCCAGCATACTATCCGAGACCCAGTACTTC. Amino acids: CATSDSSILSETQYF.

This clonotype was recorded many times. The chain uses TRBV5-5 and TRBJ2-3; no clear D. V lost 6 bases and J 0 bases, leaving 14 bases between the germline ends. Germline CDR1 and CDR2: SGHKS and YYEKEE (reference sequence). The CDR3 is 15 residues long. The CDR3 region has the DNA TGTGCCAGCAACTCCCGACCTACTAGCACAGATACGCAGTATTTT. It specifies CASNSRPTSTDTQYF.

This clonotype turned up a few times. The V and J genes are TRBV10-3 and TRBJ2-1; 13 bases match TRBD2. V lost 0 bases and J lost 6; bases outside the gene matches: 14. CDR3 size: 20 residues. Germline loops: CDR1 ENHRY, CDR2 SYGVKD. CDR3 protein: CAISESTSGRRRGRGNEQFF. In DNA form, the CDR3 reads TGTGCCATCAGTGAGTCGACTAGCGGGAGGAGGAGGGGTCGGGGCAATGAGCAGTTCTTC.

V gene TRBV28 combines with J gene TRBJ2-7; D gene uncertain. V lost 7 bases to trimming and J lost 0 bases, with 7 bases between them. Looked up from germline, CDR1 is MDHEN and CDR2 is SYDVKM. The CDR3 runs 12 residues. The CDR3 is CASNGVSYEQYF. Written as DNA, the CDR3 is TGTGCCAGCAATGGGGTCTCCTACGAGCAGTACTTC.

This clonotype was counted only a few times. V usage is TRBV28 and J usage is TRBJ2-1, with 10 bases fitting TRBD2. Trimming took 3 bases from V and 5 from J; bases not matched to a gene: 7. Germline CDR1 MDHEN, CDR2 SYDVKM. This CDR3 region has 16 residues. The CDR3 DNA sequence: TGTGCCAGCAGTTTGCCGGGACTAGCGTCGAACAATGAGCAGTTCTTC. It specifies CASSLPGLASNNEQFF. The full variable domain, in which reference TRBV28 and TRBJ2-1 provide the parts outside the CDR3, is DVKVTQSSRYLVKRTGEKVFLECVQDMDHENMFWYRQDPGLGLRLIYFSYDVKMKEKGDIPEGYSVSREKKERFSLILESASTNQTSMYLCASSLPGLASNNEQFFGPGTRLTVL.

This clonotype has just a few counts. The junction and the germline gene differ at one end; a read error may be behind it. The chain recombines TRBV7-7 with TRBJ2-2; possibly TRBD2 for D (6 bases). Germline V lookup: CDR1 SSHAT, CDR2 FNYEAQ (reference sequence). The CDR3 sequence is 15 residues long. The CDR3 nucleotides read TGTGCTAGCAGCTTAGCGGCAGGTAGCACCGGGGAGCTGTTTTTT. This translates into CASSLAAGSTGELFF.

The rearrangement links TRBV6-5 to TRBJ2-7; perhaps TRBD1 as D (6 bases). The CDR3 is made up of 15 amino acids. V dropped 0 bases and J dropped 2 bases, with 11 bases sitting between them. The V gene's germline CDR1 is MNHEY and CDR2 SVGAGI. CDR3 nucleotide sequence: TGTGCCAGCAGTTACTCCCCTGGACAGACCTACGAGCAGTACTTC. Its translation: CASSYSPGQTYEQYF.

This clonotype was seen more than once but under ten times. The V gene is TRBV5-1, the J gene TRBJ2-7, with 7 bases identical to TRBD1. CDR3 length: 15 residues. The V and J ends lost 4 bases and 1 base, in that order; junction bases with no gene match: 8. The germline V gene has CDR1 SGHRS and CDR2 YFSETQ. The CDR3 DNA reads TGCGCCAGCAGCCCCCTGGGGGACAGTTCCTACGAGCAGTACTTC. It is translated as CASSPLGDSSYEQYF.

This clonotype was recorded many times. The genes are TRBV7-2 and TRBJ2-7; 10 positions match TRBD2. V was clipped by 1 base and J by 2 bases; unmatched bases: 5. CDR3 length: 16 residues. In germline, CDR1 is SGHTA, CDR2 FQGNSA. Here the CDR3 reads CASSLEAGGSTYEQYF. DNA for the CDR3: TGTGCCAGCAGCTTAGAAGCGGGAGGGTCGACCTACGAGCAGTACTTC.

This clonotype was seen more than once but under ten times. The chain links TRBV7-9 to TRBJ1-2, with 7 bases lining up with TRBD1. The V gene end was trimmed by 5 bases and the J gene end by 0 bases; junction bases not matched to a gene: 9. The CDR3 is 16 residues long. Germline V gene sequence: CDR1 SEHNR, CDR2 FQNEAQ (reference sequence). CDR3: CASSDSGDSANYGYTF. CDR3 in DNA: TGTGCCAGCAGCGATAGCGGGGACAGTGCTAACTATGGCTACACCTTC.

In its sample, this clonotype was seen many times. This chain joins TRBV7-2 and TRBJ2-5; D gene uncertain. Trimming took 6 bases from V and 3 from J, leaving 5 bases between them. The CDR3 sequence is 11 residues long. The germline gives CDR1 SGHTA, CDR2 FQGNSA. The CDR3 DNA reads as TGTGCCAGCAGTCAAGAAGAGACCCAGTACTTC. Translating it yields CASSQEETQYF.

The rearrangement joins TRBV4-3 to TRBJ2-3; the D is unclear. Germline V gene sequence: CDR1 LGHNA, CDR2 YSLEER. Trimming removed 0 bases at V and 8 bases at J, with 15 bases between. CDR3 length: 15 residues. The CDR3 region is CASSQDPGLESTQYF. The CDR3 nucleotides read TGCGCCAGCAGCCAAGATCCCGGGCTTGAAAGTACGCAGTATTTT.

V gene TRBV12-3 or TRBV12-4 combines with J gene TRBJ2-3; no clear D gene. This CDR3 region has 13 residues. V was pared by 5 bases and J by 2 bases, with 8 bases between. CDR3 nucleotide sequence: TGTGCCAGCAGTCTCCATAACACAGATACGCAGTATTTT. Amino acids: CASSLHNTDTQYF.

The rearrangement joins TRBV6-5 to TRBJ2-7; TRBD1 might be the D (5 bases). Trimming cost V 2 bases and J 0 bases, with 20 bases left between them. Germline-derived CDR1 and CDR2 are MNHEY and SVGAGI. CDR3 length equals 18 residues. The CDR3 DNA sequence: TGTGCCAGCAGTTACGAAACCTTGGTACAGGTCGTCTCCTACGAGCAGTACTTC. It is translated as CASSYETLVQVVSYEQYF.

This sequence joins TRBV2 and TRBJ1-1; no clear D gene. From germline, CDR1 is SNHLY and CDR2 FYNNEI. Trimming stripped 11 bases from V and 8 bases from J, with 18 bases between. The CDR3 runs 12 residues. CDR3 loop: CALSRSGEEAFF. In DNA, the CDR3 is TGTGCCTTGAGCCGATCGGGAGAGGAAGCTTTCTTT.

This clonotype came up many times. This CDR3 is CASSLDENEAFF. In nucleotides, the CDR3 is TGTGCCAGCAGTTTGGACGAGAATGAAGCTTTCTTT. The chain uses TRBV12-3 or TRBV12-4 and TRBJ1-1; no clear D gene. The CDR3 is 12 residues long. V was shortened by 3 bases and J by 7 bases, with 9 bases between the two germline ends.

This clonotype occurred a few times. The rearrangement links TRBV5-6 to TRBJ2-7; D possibly corresponds to TRBD2 (5 bases). Trimming took off 1 base at V and 3 bases at J, with 14 bases between the two ends. Germline loops: CDR1 SGHDT, CDR2 YYEEEE. This CDR3 spans 15 amino acids. CDR3 in DNA: TGTGCCAGCAGCTTGAGGAGTTATCGGGGCTACGAGCAGTACTTC. Its protein product is CASSLRSYRGYEQYF.

V usage is TRBV27 and J usage is TRBJ2-1; D remains unclear. Germline-derived CDR1 and CDR2 are MNHEY and SMNVEV (reference sequence). The CDR3 extends over 14 amino acids. V was clipped by 3 bases and J by 2 bases, with 8 bases between them. The CDR3 DNA sequence: TGTGCCAGCAGTTTGAAGAGCGCCTACAATGAGCAGTTCTTC. Encoded protein: CASSLKSAYNEQFF.

This clonotype turned up a few times. This chain links TRBV19 with TRBJ2-3, with 8 nucleotides matching TRBD2. The germline gives CDR1 LNHDA, CDR2 SQIVND (reference sequence). CDR3 length: 15 residues. Germline trimming cut 4 bases from V and 1 base from J; bases unmatched to any gene: 4. CDR3 nucleotide sequence: TGTGCCAGTAGTAACGGGGGGGCTGGCACAGATACGCAGTATTTT. It encodes CASSNGGAGTDTQYF.

In its sample, this clonotype was seen a few times. V usage is TRBV20-1 and J usage is TRBJ2-7; 10 bases agree with TRBD1. Germline V gene lookup returns CDR1 DFQATT and CDR2 SNEGSKA (reference sequence). J was trimmed by 4 bases and V by 3 bases; bases with no gene match: 9. The CDR3 is 15 residues long. The CDR3 DNA follows: TGCAGTGCTAGTAATCCGGGACAGGGGAATTACGAGCAGTACTTC. This translates into CSASNPGQGNYEQYF.

The J gene is TRBJ2-1, the V gene TRBV19, with 11 bases fitting TRBD2. V lost 4 bases, J lost 5 bases, and 10 bases stayed unmatched. CDR3 length: 17 amino acids. Germline V gene sequence: CDR1 LNHDA, CDR2 SQIVND (reference sequence). This chain's CDR3 is CASSKGLAVVTNNEQFF. DNA of the CDR3: TGTGCCAGTAGTAAGGGACTAGCGGTTGTAACCAACAATGAGCAGTTCTTC.